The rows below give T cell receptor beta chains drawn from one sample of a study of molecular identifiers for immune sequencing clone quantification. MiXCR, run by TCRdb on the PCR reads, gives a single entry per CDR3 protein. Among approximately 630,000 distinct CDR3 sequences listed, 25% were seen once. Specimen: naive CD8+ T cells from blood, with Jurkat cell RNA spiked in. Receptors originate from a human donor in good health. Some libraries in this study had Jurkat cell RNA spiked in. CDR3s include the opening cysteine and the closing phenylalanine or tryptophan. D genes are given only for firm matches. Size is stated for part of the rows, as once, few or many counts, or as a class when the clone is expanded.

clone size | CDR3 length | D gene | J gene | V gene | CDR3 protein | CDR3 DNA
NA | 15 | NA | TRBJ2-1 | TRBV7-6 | CASSLGGPMGGEQFF | TGTGCCAGCAGCTTAGGGGGACCCATGGGGGGTGAGCAGTTCTTC
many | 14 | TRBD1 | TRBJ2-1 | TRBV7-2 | CASRWDRPYNEQFF | TGTGCCAGCAGATGGGACAGACCCTACAATGAGCAGTTCTTC
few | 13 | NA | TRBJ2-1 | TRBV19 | CASTLGGYNEQFF | TGTGCCAGTACCCTGGGGGGTTACAATGAGCAGTTCTTC
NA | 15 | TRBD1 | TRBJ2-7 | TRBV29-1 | CSVERDRGNSYEQYF | TGCAGCGTTGAAAGGGACAGGGGGAACTCCTACGAGCAGTACTTC
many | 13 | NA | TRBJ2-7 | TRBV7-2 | CASGGGWGYEQYF | TGTGCCAGCGGGGGAGGATGGGGTTACGAGCAGTACTTC
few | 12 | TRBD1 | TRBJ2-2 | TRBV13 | CASSLDRVELFF | TGTGCCAGCAGCCTTGACAGGGTCGAGCTGTTTTTT
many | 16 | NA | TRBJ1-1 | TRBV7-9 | CASSFDRLVMNTEAFF | TGTGCCAGCAGCTTCGACCGCCTGGTCATGAACACTGAAGCTTTCTTT
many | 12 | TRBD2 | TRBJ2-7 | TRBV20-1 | CSAILAGYEQYF | TGCAGTGCCATACTAGCGGGTTACGAGCAGTACTTC
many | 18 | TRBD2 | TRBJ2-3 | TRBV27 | CASSSLLVVAGVFDTQYF | TGTGCCAGCAGTTCCCTCCTCGTGGTAGCGGGAGTGTTCGATACGCAGTATTTT
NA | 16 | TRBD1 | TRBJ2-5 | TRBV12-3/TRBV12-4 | CASSLSSDRVWETQYF | TGTGCCAGCAGTTTATCTTCGGACAGGGTCTGGGAGACCCAGTACTTC
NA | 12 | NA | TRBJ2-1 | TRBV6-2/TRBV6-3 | CASRTPGYEQFF | TGTGCCAGCAGAACCCCAGGGTATGAGCAGTTCTTC
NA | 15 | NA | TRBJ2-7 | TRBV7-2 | CASSLSLRDSYEQYF | TGTGCCAGCAGCTTATCTTTGCGGGACTCCTACGAGCAGTACTTC
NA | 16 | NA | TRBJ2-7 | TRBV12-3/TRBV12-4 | CASSFALRGPPYEQYF | TGTGCCAGCAGTTTCGCCCTCCGGGGGCCCCCCTACGAGCAGTACTTC
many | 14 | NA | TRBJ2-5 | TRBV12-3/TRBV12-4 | CASSRGASGETQYF | TGTGCCAGCAGCCGAGGTGCGAGCGGCGAGACCCAGTACTTC
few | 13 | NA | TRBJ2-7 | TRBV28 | CATRWRVADEQYF | TGTGCCACTCGCTGGAGGGTTGCGGACGAGCAGTACTTC
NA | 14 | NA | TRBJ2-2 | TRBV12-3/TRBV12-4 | CASSPASWGGELFF | TGTGCCAGCAGTCCCGCGAGTTGGGGCGGGGAGCTGTTTTTT
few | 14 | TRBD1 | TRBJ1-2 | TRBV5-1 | CASRGGQGDYGYTF | TGCGCCAGCAGGGGCGGACAGGGCGACTATGGCTACACCTTC
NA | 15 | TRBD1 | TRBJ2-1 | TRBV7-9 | CASSLVGQGRNEQFF | TGTGCCAGCAGCTTAGTAGGACAGGGGCGGAATGAGCAGTTCTTC
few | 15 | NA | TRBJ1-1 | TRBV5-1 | CASSFRGQMNTEAFF | TGCGCCAGCAGCTTCAGGGGTCAAATGAACACTGAAGCTTTCTTT